The 6 T cell receptor beta chains in this list originate from one sample, sequenced in a study of shared clonotypes between healthy human individuals. Repertoires were generated with immunoSEQ multiplex PCR, while TCRdb's copy carries only in-frame clones and drops some. Here the sample spans about 2.1 million clones, around 95% being singletons. As defined, naive CD8 cells were CD45RO-negative and positively selected for CCR7, with terminally differentiated effector memory CD45RA+ cells excluded. Sequencing was carried out using naive CD8+ T cells from PBMCs. The receptors were gathered from a man aged 18 to 35 in good health. Some clones in this sample may be carry-over from other donors' samples.

The chain carries TRBV19 and TRBJ1-1; 8 nucleotides align to TRBD1. This CDR3 has 12 amino acids. Looked up from germline, CDR1 is LNHDA and CDR2 is SQIVND (reference sequence). V shed 6 bases and J 4 bases; nucleotides not matched to a gene: 1. The CDR3 nucleotides are TGTGCCAGTAGGGACAGGGCCACTGAAGCTTTCTTT. It is translated as CASRDRATEAFF.

The gene calls are TRBV6-4 and TRBJ1-2; D is undetermined. Germline V gives CDR1 MRHNA, CDR2 SNTAGT. The CDR3 loop spans 16 amino acids. The germline V and J ends were trimmed by 0 bases and 3 bases, with 14 bases remaining between them. CDR3 sequence: CASSDSRRKMDYGYTF. As DNA, the CDR3 is TGTGCCAGCAGTGACTCGAGGCGGAAGATGGACTATGGCTACACCTTC.

The rearrangement joins TRBV9 to TRBJ2-3, with D hard to call. V shed 4 bases and J shed 4 bases, with 7 bases lying between them. Germline CDR1 reads SGDLS; CDR2 reads YYNGEE. The CDR3 consists of 12 residues. The CDR3 loop reads CASSPSPDTQYF. The CDR3 region has the DNA TGTGCCAGCAGCCCAAGTCCAGATACGCAGTATTTT. The complete variable domain, with remaining parts taken from reference TRBV9 and TRBJ2-3, reads DSGVTQTPKHLITATGQRVTLRCSPRSGDLSVYWYQQSLDQGLQFLIQYYNGEERAKGNILERFSAQQFPDLHSELNLSSLELGDSALYFCASSPSPDTQYFGPGTRLTVL.

This chain connects TRBV5-6 to TRBJ2-1, with 10 bases lining up with TRBD2. J was trimmed by 0 bases and V by 0 bases; bases with no gene match: 9. The CDR3 sequence is 19 residues long. CDR1 is SGHDT, CDR2 YYEEEE, per germline. CDR3 sequence reads: CASSLVALAGRSSYNEQFF. The DNA of the CDR3 is TGTGCCAGCAGCTTGGTAGCACTAGCGGGAAGAAGCTCCTACAATGAGCAGTTCTTC. Looking up the rest from reference TRBV5-6 and TRBJ2-1 gives the full variable domain: DAGVTQSPTHLIKTRGQQVTLRCSPKSGHDTVSWYQQALGQGPQFIFQYYEEEERQRGNFPDRFSGHQFPNYSSELNVNALLLGDSALYLCASSLVALAGRSSYNEQFFGPGTRLTVL.

As regards this clone: In the same sample, other DNA sequences code for this CDR3. The rearrangement links TRBV27 to TRBJ2-1; D is uncertain. Trimming removed 3 bases from V and 1 base from J, with 7 bases in between. Germline loops: CDR1 MNHEY, CDR2 SMNVEV (reference sequence). This CDR3 has 14 amino acids. In nucleotides, the CDR3 is TGTGCCAGCAGTTTTGGTGGTTCCTACAATGAGCAGTTCTTC. Translating it yields CASSFGGSYNEQFF.

The J gene is TRBJ2-2, the V gene TRBV10-3; possibly TRBD2 for D (6 bases). V lost 6 bases and J lost 7, with 21 bases in between. This CDR3 has 16 amino acids. CDR1 is ENHRY, CDR2 SYGVKD, per germline. The CDR3 bases are TGTGCCATCAGCCTAGGGACGGAGGGGCGATACGGGGAGCTGTTTTTT. This gives the protein CAISLGTEGRYGELFF.